Each of the 18 T cell receptor beta chains below was sequenced from the same sample in a study of T cell clones after liver transplantation. Libraries were prepared by immunoSEQ multiplex PCR; TCRdb keeps only in-frame clonotypes and omits some of them. The sample carries 15,000 or so clones, more than 70% recorded once. The material sequenced was CD8+ T cells from blood, taken approximately 43 months after liver transplant. The origin of the receptors is a human patient who received a liver transplant. Some T cells may be provided by the graft donor.

J is TRBJ2-1 and V is TRBV14, with TRBD2 identical over 7 bases. V trimming: 3 bases; J trimming: 2 bases; junction bases outside the gene matches: 7. Germline CDR1 and CDR2: SGHDN and FVKESK. This CDR3 region has 16 residues. The CDR3 loop is CASSHTSSGTYNEQFF. The CDR3 DNA sequence: TGTGCCAGCAGCCATACTTCTAGCGGTACCTACAATGAGCAGTTCTTC.

The gene calls are TRBV9 and TRBJ2-7; TRBD1 matches at 11 bases. Per the germline V gene, CDR1 is SGDLS and CDR2 is YYNGEE. With V trimmed by 4 bases and J by 5 bases, 5 bases remained unmatched. This CDR3 region has 14 residues. CDR3 sequence reads: CASSTGTGGDEQYF. For the CDR3, the DNA is TGTGCCAGCAGCACCGGGACAGGGGGAGACGAGCAGTACTTC.

The rearrangement joins TRBV15 to TRBJ2-1, with 10 bases identical to TRBD2. With V trimmed by 7 bases and J by 4 bases, 4 bases remained unmatched. Per the germline V gene, CDR1 is LNHNV and CDR2 is YYDKDF (reference sequence). This CDR3 region has 14 residues. The CDR3 loop is CATTSGSGYNEQFF. The DNA of the CDR3 is TGTGCCACCACTAGCGGGAGTGGGTACAATGAGCAGTTCTTC.

The chain is built from TRBV6-1 and TRBJ1-6, with TRBD1 matching over 7 bases. This CDR3 region has 18 residues. V dropped 7 bases and J dropped 1; count of bases not matched to a gene: 13. Germline-derived CDR1 and CDR2 are MNHNS and SASEGT. The CDR3 is CASNDRDRLGSYNSPLHF. As DNA, the CDR3 is TGTGCCAGCAATGACAGGGACCGCCTCGGATCCTATAATTCACCCCTCCACTTT.

There are a few counts of this clone. The gene calls are TRBV4-1 and TRBJ1-5; 7 bases agree with TRBD1. The CDR3 is 16 residues long. CDR1 is MGHRA, CDR2 YSYEKL, per germline. The ends lost 0 bases at V and 8 bases at J; junction bases unmatched: 10. CDR3 sequence: CASSQDRTGAGEPQHF. As DNA, the CDR3 is TGCGCCAGCAGCCAAGATCGCACAGGGGCTGGGGAGCCCCAGCATTTT.

The genes are TRBV7-8 and TRBJ2-3, with 9 positions matching TRBD2. Germline-derived CDR1 and CDR2 are SGHVS and FQNEAQ. The CDR3 sequence is 16 residues long. J was trimmed by 1 base and V by 5 bases; bases with no gene match: 7. In DNA, the CDR3 is TGTGCCAGCAGCAACTATCTAGCGGGGCGCACAGATACGCAGTATTTT. Protein product: CASSNYLAGRTDTQYF.

The chain is built from TRBV19 and TRBJ1-1; 8 bases agree with TRBD1. Germline loops: CDR1 LNHDA, CDR2 SQIVND (reference sequence). This CDR3 spans 14 amino acids. J gave up 2 bases and V 6 bases, and 5 bases lay outside the gene matches. CDR3 in amino acids: CASRRDRLNTEAFF. CDR3 bases: TGTGCCAGTAGACGGGACAGGCTTAACACTGAAGCTTTCTTT.

The chain recombines TRBV6-4 with TRBJ1-2; the D is unclear. From germline, CDR1 is MRHNA and CDR2 SNTAGT. CDR3 length: 12 amino acids. Trimming removed 3 bases from V and 3 bases from J, with 5 bases in between. CDR3 sequence: CASSDGYYGYTF. In nucleotides, the CDR3 is TGTGCCAGCAGTGATGGATACTATGGCTACACCTTC.

This clone was observed once. The chain recombines TRBV5-1 with TRBJ2-1; 9 nucleotides line up with TRBD2. The CDR3 has 13 residues. The ends lost 3 bases at V and 7 bases at J; junction bases unmatched: 2. Germline CDR1 SGHRS, CDR2 YFSETQ. CDR3 amino acids: CASSWTSENEQFF. The CDR3 DNA is TGCGCCAGCAGCTGGACTAGCGAAAATGAGCAGTTCTTC.

The CDR3: CASSFGGGRVEAFF. For the CDR3, the DNA is TGTGCCAGCAGCTTCGGAGGGGGACGAGTGGAAGCTTTCTTT. The V gene is TRBV7-6, the J gene TRBJ1-1, with D tentatively TRBD1 (6 bases). This CDR3 has 14 residues. V shed 3 bases and J shed 8 bases, with 16 bases lying between them. CDR1 and CDR2 (germline): SGHVS, FNYEAQ.

The chain couples TRBV19 to TRBJ1-3; perhaps TRBD1 as D (5 bases). Deletions cut 10 bases from V and 0 bases from J, with 16 bases between. The CDR3 extends over 15 amino acids. Germline-derived CDR1 and CDR2 are LNHDA and SQIVND (reference sequence). The CDR3 DNA reads as TGTGCCATAAGCCGGGGCGCCACCTCTGGAAACACCATATATTTT. Amino acids: CAISRGATSGNTIYF.

This chain joins TRBV5-7 and TRBJ2-5; 10 positions match TRBD2. TRBV5-7 qualifies as an ORF whose function is uncertain. Trimming at V came to 7 bases and at J to 4 bases, leaving 7 bases not matched to a gene. The CDR3 extends over 14 amino acids. This CDR3 reads CASEAGGDAETQYF. In nucleotides, the CDR3 is TGTGCCAGCGAAGCGGGGGGGGATGCAGAGACCCAGTACTTC.

This chain connects TRBV19 to TRBJ2-7; no reliable D call. From germline, CDR1 is LNHDA and CDR2 SQIVND (reference sequence). The length of the CDR3 is 12 residues. V was pared by 1 base and J by 5 bases, with 6 bases between. The CDR3 protein is CASSIGLDEQYF. CDR3 DNA sequence: TGTGCCAGTAGTATAGGTCTCGACGAGCAGTACTTC.

The rearrangement uses TRBV29-1 and TRBJ1-2; 7 positions match TRBD1. Germline trimming cut 7 bases from V and 8 bases from J; bases unmatched to any gene: 4. The germline V gene has CDR1 SQVTM and CDR2 ANQGSEA. The CDR3 runs to 10 residues. The CDR3 spells CSAWTGGYTF. CDR3 coding DNA: TGCAGCGCTTGGACAGGCGGCTACACCTTC.

The chain is built from TRBV5-5 and TRBJ1-5, with D unclear. The CDR3 length is 14 residues. Trimming took 2 bases from V and 7 from J, leaving 13 bases between them. Germline assignment: CDR1 SGHKS and CDR2 YYEKEE (reference sequence). The chain's CDR3 is CASSLDKTLQPQHF. As DNA, the CDR3 is TGTGCCAGCAGCTTAGACAAGACGCTGCAGCCCCAGCATTTT.

This chain connects TRBV28 to TRBJ1-1, with D perhaps TRBD1 (5 bases). CDR3 length equals 15 residues. The V and J ends lost 4 bases and 4 bases respectively, with 16 bases between them. Germline V gene data show CDR1 as MDHEN and CDR2 as SYDVKM. The CDR3, as DNA: TGTGCCAGCAGTTCCTGGGACGGACGGGGCACTGAAGCTTTCTTT. Amino acid sequence: CASSSWDGRGTEAFF.

CDR3 nucleotides: TGTGCCAGCAGTTTCCCACAGGGTTATGGCTACACCTTC. Encoded protein: CASSFPQGYGYTF. The chain employs TRBV27 and TRBJ1-2; D is possibly TRBD1 (6 bases). Looked up from germline, CDR1 is MNHEY and CDR2 is SMNVEV (reference sequence). Trimming stripped 3 bases from V and 5 bases from J, with 10 bases between. This CDR3 has 13 residues.

V usage is TRBV10-3 and J usage is TRBJ2-7, with 7 bases fitting TRBD2. The CDR3 totals 12 residues. Germline V gene data show CDR1 as ENHRY and CDR2 as SYGVKD. Germline trimming cut 8 bases from V and 5 bases from J; bases unmatched to any gene: 6. The CDR3 reads CAIRDYLDEQYF. CDR3 in DNA: TGTGCCATCCGGGACTACCTCGACGAGCAGTACTTC.